The 17 T cell receptor beta chains below were found in one sample sequenced in a study of blood T cells in healthy people across ages. Then a second PCR, running about 7 to 11 cycles, was carried out with a sample-barcoded 5' primer and a J-beta primer mix. TCRdb itself ran the 5' RACE reads through MiXCR, one entry per CDR3 protein. The sample consists of 1.5 million or so distinct CDR3 sequences, approximately 38% of them appearing once. Sequencing used blood. The receptors stem from a woman aged 18-30 years in good health.

This clonotype was recorded a few times. The rearrangement joins TRBV27 to TRBJ2-7; 7 bases fit TRBD1. From germline, CDR1 is MNHEY and CDR2 SMNVEV (reference sequence). This CDR3 is 12 amino acids long. With V trimmed by 9 bases and J by 2 bases, 4 bases remained unmatched. The CDR3 sequence: CASGDSAYEQYF. For the CDR3, the DNA is TGTGCCAGTGGGGACAGTGCCTACGAGCAGTACTTC.

The rearrangement links TRBV20-1 to TRBJ2-3, with TRBD2 identical over 7 bases. This CDR3 comprises 16 residues. Trimming cost V 0 bases and J 4 bases; bases outside gene matches: 10. CDR1 DFQATT and CDR2 SNEGSKA come from the germline V gene (reference sequence). The CDR3 sequence is CSARDMGGSIADTQYF. The CDR3 bases are TGCAGTGCTAGAGATATGGGCGGGAGTATCGCAGATACGCAGTATTTT.

The chain joins TRBV12-5 to TRBJ1-1; 10 positions agree with TRBD1. Germline V gene sequence: CDR1 LGHNT, CDR2 FRNRAP. CDR3 length: 15 amino acids. Germline trimming cut 1 base from V and 4 bases from J; bases unmatched to any gene: 3. CDR3 residues: CASGLGDRGGTEAFF. The CDR3 nucleotides are TGTGCTAGTGGTTTGGGGGACAGGGGAGGCACTGAAGCTTTCTTT.

The V gene is TRBV20-1, the J gene TRBJ2-3; D remains unclear. Germline CDR1 is DFQATT and CDR2 is SNEGSKA (reference sequence). Trimming pared 5 bases from V and 3 bases from J, leaving 9 bases between. This CDR3 is 12 amino acids long. In DNA form, the CDR3 reads TGCAGTGCTTGGCGGATGACAGATACGCAGTATTTT. The encoded protein is CSAWRMTDTQYF.

CDR3 loop: CASSLAGAGANTGELFF. The CDR3, as DNA: TGCGCCAGCAGCCTCGCCGGGGCCGGCGCGAACACCGGGGAGCTGTTTTTT. The rearrangement links TRBV4-1 to TRBJ2-2; either TRBD1 or TRBD2 may fit D (5 bases each). Trimming took 4 bases from V and 0 from J, leaving 15 bases between them. The germline V gene has CDR1 MGHRA and CDR2 YSYEKL. CDR3 length: 17 amino acids.

The rearrangement uses TRBV12-3 or TRBV12-4 and TRBJ2-5; TRBD2 agrees at 9 bases. The length of the CDR3 is 16 residues. Trimming removed 2 bases from V and 3 bases from J; junction bases left unmatched: 7. The CDR3 spells CASSLLSGGPKETQYF. In DNA, the CDR3 is TGTGCCAGCAGTTTACTGAGCGGGGGGCCTAAAGAGACCCAGTACTTC.

The gene calls are TRBV12-3 or TRBV12-4 and TRBJ2-7, with 7 bases aligning to TRBD2. V shed 5 bases, J shed 0 bases, and the junction held 4 bases outside the gene matches. The CDR3 is 14 residues long. CDR3 DNA sequence: TGTGCCAGCAGTCGGGACTACTTCTCCTACGAGCAGTACTTC. Translating it yields CASSRDYFSYEQYF.

The J gene is TRBJ2-7, the V gene TRBV30; perhaps TRBD1 as D (5 bases). Germline V gives CDR1 GTSNPN, CDR2 SVGIG (reference sequence). Trimming stripped 3 bases from V and 4 bases from J, with 7 bases between. The length of the CDR3 is 11 residues. CDR3 protein: CAWSRAYEQYF. The CDR3 DNA is TGTGCCTGGAGCAGGGCATACGAGCAGTACTTC.

The J gene is TRBJ2-2, the V gene TRBV20-1, with D possibly being TRBD2 (6 bases). CDR3 length: 13 amino acids. Per the germline V gene, CDR1 is DFQATT and CDR2 is SNEGSKA (reference sequence). V was pared by 3 bases and J by 3 bases, with 8 bases between. The CDR3 reads CSARGDYTGELFF. The CDR3 bases are TGCAGTGCTAGGGGGGACTACACCGGGGAGCTGTTTTTT.

This clonotype was seen a few times. A junction end diverges from the germline sequence, so it may reflect a read error. The chain recombines TRBV7-9 with TRBJ2-7; the D is unclear. Germline V gene data show CDR1 as SEHNR and CDR2 as FQNEAQ (reference sequence). The CDR3 runs to 12 residues. The CDR3 DNA reads TGCGCCAGCAGCTTGGCCCCAGACGAGCAGTACTTC. It translates to CASSLAPDEQYF.

This clonotype was seen only a few times. The genes are TRBV6-4 and TRBJ2-5; TRBD1 agrees at 7 bases. The germline V gene encodes CDR1 MRHNA and CDR2 SNTAGT. After removal of 8 bases from V and 11 bases from J, the junction contained 14 bases not matched to a gene. This CDR3 comprises 13 residues. The CDR3 coding sequence is TGTGCCAGCGCGACAGGGTTTGGGAATGAGCAGTACTTC. Protein: CASATGFGNEQYF.

This clonotype was observed a few times. This chain links TRBV7-2 with TRBJ2-7; D tentatively reads TRBD1 or TRBD2 (5 bases each). V shed 5 bases and J shed 2 bases, with 22 bases lying between them. CDR3 length equals 17 residues. CDR1 SGHTA and CDR2 FQGNSA come from the germline V gene. The CDR3 DNA reads TGTGCCAGCAGCCCGGGCCTTACTAGAGGGACGACCTACGAGCAGTACTTC. Amino acid sequence: CASSPGLTRGTTYEQYF.

In the case of this clonotype: It is likely a read error, because the conserved phenylalanine at the end of the CDR3 is missing. The V gene is TRBV5-1, the J gene TRBJ2-5; D might be TRBD1 (5 bases). Germline V gives CDR1 SGHRS, CDR2 YFSETQ. This CDR3 comprises 13 residues. Trimming left V 2 bases short and J 1 base short, with 6 bases between. The CDR3 bases are TGCGCCAGCAGCTTACAGGCCCAAGAGACCCAGTACTAC. As protein: CASSLQAQETQYY.

This clonotype has more than one count but fewer than ten. J is TRBJ2-7 and V is TRBV9, with 8 bases fitting TRBD1. The CDR3 consists of 14 residues. The germline CDR1 and CDR2 sequences are SGDLS and YYNGEE. Germline trimming cut 3 bases from V and 3 bases from J; bases unmatched to any gene: 5. The CDR3: CASSEDREVYEQYF. The CDR3 DNA follows: TGTGCCAGCAGCGAGGACAGGGAAGTCTACGAGCAGTACTTC.

This clonotype was picked up a small number of times. This chain uses TRBV5-1 with TRBJ2-7, with a tentative D call TRBD2 (5 bases). Germline loops: CDR1 SGHRS, CDR2 YFSETQ. Trimming removed 4 bases at V and 2 bases at J, with 13 bases between. The CDR3 covers 14 residues. The CDR3: CASSIEGSAYEQYF. CDR3 nucleotides: TGCGCCAGCAGCATCGAGGGTTCCGCCTACGAGCAGTACTTC.

This clonotype was seen more than once but under ten times. This chain uses TRBV20-1 with TRBJ2-7, with 10 bases matching TRBD2. The CDR3 has 13 amino acids. CDR1 is DFQATT, CDR2 SNEGSKA, per germline (reference sequence). Germline trimming cut 5 bases from V and 2 bases from J; bases unmatched to any gene: 3. The CDR3 sequence is CSAYSGGAYEQYF. The CDR3, as DNA: TGCAGTGCTTACAGCGGGGGGGCCTACGAGCAGTACTTC.

The gene calls are TRBV27 and TRBJ1-2; 8 bases agree with TRBD1. There are 14 residues in the CDR3. Germline V CDR1 and CDR2: MNHEY, SMNVEV (reference sequence). J was trimmed by 8 bases and V by 5 bases; bases with no gene match: 10. The CDR3: CASSPETGAWGYTF. The CDR3 DNA is TGTGCCAGCAGTCCCGAGACAGGGGCATGGGGCTACACCTTC.